These 26 T cell receptor beta chains were sequenced from one sample in a study of PD-L1 blockade in urothelial cancer. Assay: immunoSEQ multiplex PCR; the TCRdb copy retains only in-frame clones and omits some. Among around 80,000 clones listed, around 87% were seen once. The sequenced sample was PBMCs, obtained around atezolizumab (anti-PD-L1) treatment. The receptors stem from a woman aged 70-85 years with urothelial cancer.

The CDR3 DNA is TGTGCCAGCAGTGAAGTTACGGTGTCCTTCAACGTCCTGACTTTC. The encoded protein is CASSEVTVSFNVLTF. The chain is built from TRBV6-1 and TRBJ2-6; D uncertain. The ends were cut back, 1 base at V and 9 bases at J, with 13 bases in the middle. The CDR3 covers 15 residues. Germline CDR1 is MNHNS and CDR2 is SASEGT.

The genes are TRBV18 and TRBJ2-3; tentative D call: TRBD2 (6 bases). This CDR3 spans 16 amino acids. Germline assignment: CDR1 KGHSH and CDR2 LQKENI. Trimming removed 3 bases from V and 4 bases from J, with 17 bases in between. CDR3 amino acids: CASSPAGLGAADTQYF. The CDR3 nucleotides read TGTGCCAGCTCACCCGCGGGGTTGGGAGCCGCAGATACGCAGTATTTT.

The genes are TRBV7-2 and TRBJ2-3; 8 positions agree with TRBD2. The CDR3 covers 16 residues. The junction had 4 bases not matched to a gene; V was cut back by 2 bases and J by 0 bases. Germline V lookup: CDR1 SGHTA, CDR2 FQGNSA. The CDR3 DNA sequence: TGTGCCAGCAGCTTATGGCGGGGGGCTAGCACAGATACGCAGTATTTT. It translates to CASSLWRGASTDTQYF.

The V and J genes are TRBV7-8 and TRBJ2-5; 10 bases are a match to TRBD2. With V trimmed by 5 bases and J by 7 bases, 10 bases remained unmatched. CDR1 is SGHVS, CDR2 FQNEAQ, per germline. The length of the CDR3 is 15 residues. The CDR3 nucleotides read TGTGCCAGCAGCCCCAACCGGGGACTAGCGACGACCCAGTACTTC. It translates to CASSPNRGLATTQYF.

V gene TRBV28 combines with J gene TRBJ1-5; D remains ambiguous. V was pared by 10 bases and J by 0 bases, with 7 bases between. The germline V gene has CDR1 MDHEN and CDR2 SYDVKM. This CDR3 has 12 amino acids. The CDR3 DNA reads TGTGCCACTTTAGATAGCAATCAGCCCCAGCATTTT. Translating it yields CATLDSNQPQHF.

CDR3 bases: TGTGCCAGCAGCTTCCGGGCCGCGGGGGAAGGTGCAACTAATGAAAAACTGTTTTTT. Protein product: CASSFRAAGEGATNEKLFF. The rearrangement links TRBV4-2 to TRBJ1-4, with a tentative D call TRBD1 (5 bases). CDR3 length: 19 residues. Trimming removed 5 bases at V and 0 bases at J, with 22 bases between. The germline V gene encodes CDR1 LGHNA and CDR2 YNFKEQ.

The chain links TRBV19 to TRBJ1-1; D is possibly TRBD1 (6 bases). This CDR3 is built from 23 residues. From germline, CDR1 is LNHDA and CDR2 SQIVND (reference sequence). Trimming took 3 bases from V and 0 from J, leaving 35 bases between them. The CDR3 sequence: CASSIRTTLGLDRRAAMNTEAFF. In DNA form, the CDR3 reads TGTGCCAGTAGTATTCGAACAACCTTAGGACTGGACAGAAGAGCCGCCATGAACACTGAAGCTTTCTTT.

V usage is TRBV6-6 and J usage is TRBJ2-5; no clear D. V was clipped by 0 bases and J by 2 bases, with 10 bases between them. Germline CDR1 MNHNY, CDR2 SVGAGI (reference sequence). The CDR3 is 15 amino acids. In DNA, the CDR3 is TGTGCCAGCAGTTACTCGAGCAGCAGGCAAGAGACCCAGTACTTC. As protein: CASSYSSSRQETQYF.

The genes are TRBV19 and TRBJ1-5, with D perhaps TRBD1 (6 bases). V lost 3 bases and J lost 0, with 12 bases in between. Germline CDR1 LNHDA, CDR2 SQIVND (reference sequence). The CDR3 totals 16 residues. CDR3 nucleotides: TGTGCCAGTAGTATCGTGACAGGCAATAGCAATCAGCCCCAGCATTTT. It translates to CASSIVTGNSNQPQHF. The whole variable domain, filled in from reference TRBV19 and TRBJ1-5, reads DGGITQSPKYLFRKEGQNVTLSCEQNLNHDAMYWYRQDPGQGLRLIYYSQIVNDFQKGDIAEGYSVSREKKESFPLTVTSAQKNPTAFYLCASSIVTGNSNQPQHFGDGTRLSIL.

This sequence joins TRBV11-2 and TRBJ2-1, with 10 positions matching TRBD2. Unmatched junction bases numbered 11, after V lost 1 base and J lost 8 bases. The CDR3 covers 17 residues. Germline CDR1 SGHAT, CDR2 FQNNGV. The CDR3 here is CASSLVSSSGGADEQFF. The CDR3 DNA reads TGTGCCAGCAGCTTAGTGTCTTCTAGCGGGGGAGCGGATGAGCAGTTCTTC.

The chain recombines TRBV4-1 with TRBJ2-3, with 7 nucleotides matching TRBD1. The CDR3 is 19 amino acids. Germline assignment: CDR1 MGHRA and CDR2 YSYEKL. Trimming removed 6 bases from V and 0 bases from J; junction bases left unmatched: 18. CDR3 in amino acids: CASSQFIPDRLSSTDTQYF. CDR3 DNA: TGCGCCAGCAGTCAATTCATCCCGGACAGGTTGTCTAGCACAGATACGCAGTATTTT.

The genes are TRBV5-1 and TRBJ1-2, with D perhaps TRBD1 (5 bases). The V gene's germline CDR1 is SGHRS and CDR2 YFSETQ. The CDR3 covers 13 residues. V lost 5 bases and J lost 8, with 16 bases in between. The CDR3 DNA reads TGCGCCAGCAGTTTGACTCGCCAGGGCGGCTACACCTTC. Amino acids: CASSLTRQGGYTF.

This chain links TRBV9 with TRBJ2-1, with TRBD2 matching 11 bases. Germline-derived CDR1 and CDR2 are SGDLS and YYNGEE. CDR3 length: 17 amino acids. V was clipped by 3 bases and J by 8 bases; unmatched bases: 13. The CDR3 DNA is TGTGCCAGCAGCGGAATACTAGCGGGAGCTCTAATAGATGAGCAGTTCTTC. Translation: CASSGILAGALIDEQFF. Full variable domain (remainder filled in from reference TRBV9 and TRBJ2-1): DSGVTQTPKHLITATGQRVTLRCSPRSGDLSVYWYQQSLDQGLQFLIQYYNGEERAKGNILERFSAQQFPDLHSELNLSSLELGDSALYFCASSGILAGALIDEQFFGPGTRLTVL.

The chain recombines TRBV2 with TRBJ1-5, with D possibly matching TRBD1 (6 bases). Germline values: CDR1 SNHLY, CDR2 FYNNEI. V was trimmed by 1 base and J by 4 bases, leaving 11 bases between them. CDR3 size: 15 residues. The CDR3 reads CASSEVGRGNQPQHF. CDR3 DNA sequence: TGTGCCAGCAGTGAAGTGGGTAGGGGGAATCAGCCCCAGCATTTT. Together with reference TRBV2 and TRBJ1-5, the CDR3 gives the full variable domain: EPEVTQTPSHQVTQMGQEVILRCVPISNHLYFYWYRQILGQKVEFLVSFYNNEISEKSEIFDDQFSVERPDGSNFTLKIRSTKLEDSAMYFCASSEVGRGNQPQHFGDGTRLSIL.

There are a few counts of this clone. The rearrangement uses TRBV2 and TRBJ2-7; TRBD1 matches 10 bases. V lost 7 bases, J lost 7 bases, and 13 bases stayed unmatched. Germline V CDR1 and CDR2: SNHLY, FYNNEI. The CDR3 runs 15 residues. CDR3 coding DNA: TGTGCCAGCAAATATCGTCCGACAGGGGGCCAGGAGCAGTACTTC. Amino acids: CASKYRPTGGQEQYF.

The V call is TRBV11-3, the J call TRBJ2-7; TRBD1 aligns across 7 bases. The CDR3 runs 14 residues. In germline, CDR1 is SGHNT, CDR2 YENEEA. With 6 bases clipped from V and 7 bases from J, the junction kept 12 bases outside the gene matches. The chain's CDR3 is CASSSRTGTKEQYF. As DNA, the CDR3 is TGTGCCAGCAGTTCAAGGACAGGAACTAAAGAGCAGTACTTC.

This rearrangement joins TRBV6-1 to TRBJ1-4, with 7 nucleotides matching TRBD1. CDR3 length: 21 amino acids. V lost 2 bases and J lost 0; bases outside the gene matches: 18. From germline, CDR1 is MNHNS and CDR2 SASEGT. This chain's CDR3 is CASSESLLTGFIPATNEKLFF. CDR3 nucleotides: TGTGCCAGCAGTGAATCCCTTTTGACAGGGTTCATCCCCGCAACTAATGAAAAACTGTTTTTT.

The chain couples TRBV11-2 to TRBJ2-1; 9 nucleotides line up with TRBD2. In germline, CDR1 is SGHAT, CDR2 FQNNGV. There are 16 residues in the CDR3. V shed 3 bases, J shed 2 bases, and the junction held 5 bases outside the gene matches. The DNA of the CDR3 is TGTGCCAGCAGCTTGGGTAGCGGGAGTACCTACAATGAGCAGTTCTTC. It specifies CASSLGSGSTYNEQFF.

This clone has a single count. The chain has TRBV7-8 and TRBJ2-3, with 11 positions matching TRBD2. J lost 6 bases, V lost 1 base, and 6 bases had no gene match. The CDR3 runs 16 residues. Germline V lookup: CDR1 SGHVS, CDR2 FQNEAQ. The CDR3, as DNA: TGTGCCAGCAGCTTAGTAGCGGGGGGGCCGGGCGATACGCAGTATTTT. It translates to CASSLVAGGPGDTQYF.

Only one count was recorded for this clone. The chain combines TRBV2 with TRBJ2-3, with 7 bases aligning to TRBD2. V was pared by 3 bases and J by 4 bases, with 10 bases of the junction left unmatched. The length of the CDR3 is 16 residues. Germline CDR1 reads SNHLY; CDR2 reads FYNNEI. CDR3 residues: CASSEPGGGWSDTQYF. The CDR3, as DNA: TGTGCCAGCAGTGAGCCGGGAGGAGGGTGGTCAGATACGCAGTATTTT.

The chain is built from TRBV2 and TRBJ2-1; TRBD1 matches at 9 bases. Looked up from germline, CDR1 is SNHLY and CDR2 is FYNNEI. V was clipped by 8 bases and J by 4 bases; unmatched bases: 3. The CDR3 covers 13 residues. CDR3 sequence reads: CASRDRVYNEQFF. Here the CDR3 DNA reads TGTGCCAGCCGGGACAGGGTATACAATGAGCAGTTCTTC. Full variable domain (rest looked up from reference TRBV2 and TRBJ2-1): EPEVTQTPSHQVTQMGQEVILRCVPISNHLYFYWYRQILGQKVEFLVSFYNNEISEKSEIFDDQFSVERPDGSNFTLKIRSTKLEDSAMYFCASRDRVYNEQFFGPGTRLTVL.

This clone was counted only a few times. The rearrangement uses TRBV28 and TRBJ2-2; D remains ambiguous. Germline V gives CDR1 MDHEN, CDR2 SYDVKM. CDR3 length: 14 residues. The V end lost 3 bases, the J end lost 5 bases, and 10 bases lay between the germline ends. Written as DNA, the CDR3 is TGTGCCAGCAGTTTTCCCCTCCGGACCGGGGAGCTGTTTTTT. Protein product: CASSFPLRTGELFF.

The chain recombines TRBV10-3 with TRBJ1-1; D unresolved. Germline CDR1 is ENHRY and CDR2 is SYGVKD. CDR3 length equals 13 residues. The V gene lost 4 bases and the J gene lost 3 bases, with 9 bases spanning the gap. Here the CDR3 reads CAISGAGYTEAFF. The CDR3 bases are TGTGCCATCAGTGGTGCGGGATACACTGAAGCTTTCTTT.

This clone appeared once. This chain links TRBV27 with TRBJ2-7; D perhaps matches TRBD1 (5 bases). CDR3 length: 17 amino acids. Germline assignment: CDR1 MNHEY and CDR2 SMNVEV (reference sequence). Deletions cut 5 bases from V and 4 bases from J, with 24 bases between. The DNA of the CDR3 is TGTGCCAGCAGTCCCACCCCTTGGCAGGGCGTCGGGTACGAGCAGTACTTC. Translation gives CASSPTPWQGVGYEQYF.

The gene calls are TRBV4-3 and TRBJ2-1, with TRBD1 identical over 12 bases. The CDR3 is 18 residues long. Unmatched junction bases numbered 13, after V lost 2 bases and J lost 8 bases. Germline CDR1 reads LGHNA; CDR2 reads YSLEER. DNA for the CDR3: TGCGCCAGCAGCCAAAAGGACGACCGGGACAGGGGGCTTGATGAGCAGTTCTTC. The encoded protein is CASSQKDDRDRGLDEQFF.

V usage is TRBV5-5 and J usage is TRBJ1-1, with 9 bases aligning to TRBD1. V gave up 0 bases and J gave up 3 bases; unmatched junction bases: 9. Germline assignment: CDR1 SGHKS and CDR2 YYEKEE (reference sequence). This CDR3 spans 17 amino acids. CDR3 coding DNA: TGTGCCAGCAGCTTGGCTCCTACAGGGGGCTACGACACTGAAGCTTTCTTT. This encodes CASSLAPTGGYDTEAFF.